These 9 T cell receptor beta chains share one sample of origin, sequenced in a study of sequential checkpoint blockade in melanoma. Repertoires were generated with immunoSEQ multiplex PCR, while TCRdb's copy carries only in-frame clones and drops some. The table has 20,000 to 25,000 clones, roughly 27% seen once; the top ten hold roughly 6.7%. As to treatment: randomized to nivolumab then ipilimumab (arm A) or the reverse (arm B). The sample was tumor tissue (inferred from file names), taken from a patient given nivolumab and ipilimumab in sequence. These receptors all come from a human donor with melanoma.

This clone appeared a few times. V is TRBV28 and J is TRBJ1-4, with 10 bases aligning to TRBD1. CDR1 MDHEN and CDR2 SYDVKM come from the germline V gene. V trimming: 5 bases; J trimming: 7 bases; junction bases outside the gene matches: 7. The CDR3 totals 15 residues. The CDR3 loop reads CASSPQTGGREKLFF. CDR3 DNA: TGTGCCAGCAGTCCTCAGACAGGGGGCCGTGAAAAACTGTTTTTT.

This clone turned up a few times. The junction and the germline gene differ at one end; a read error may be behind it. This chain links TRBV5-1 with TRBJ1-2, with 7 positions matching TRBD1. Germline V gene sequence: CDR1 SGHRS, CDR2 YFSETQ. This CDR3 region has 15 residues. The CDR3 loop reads CASRLGQNANYGYTF. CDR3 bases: TGCGCCAGCAGGTTGGGACAGAACGCTAACTATGGCTACACCTTC.

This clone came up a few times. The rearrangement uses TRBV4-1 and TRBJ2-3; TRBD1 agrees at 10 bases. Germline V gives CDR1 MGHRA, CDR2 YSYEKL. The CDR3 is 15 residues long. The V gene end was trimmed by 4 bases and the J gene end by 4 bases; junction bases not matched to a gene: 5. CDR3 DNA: TGCGCCAGCAGCCCCGGGACAGGGGATCCAGATACGCAGTATTTT. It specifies CASSPGTGDPDTQYF.

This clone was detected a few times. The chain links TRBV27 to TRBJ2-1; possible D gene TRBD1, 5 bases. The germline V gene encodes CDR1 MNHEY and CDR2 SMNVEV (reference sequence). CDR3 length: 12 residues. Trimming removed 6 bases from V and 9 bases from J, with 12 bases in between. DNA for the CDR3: TGTGCCAGCAGGACAGATCCTATTGAGCAGTTCTTC. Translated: CASRTDPIEQFF.

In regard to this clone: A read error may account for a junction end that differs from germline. The DNA for the CDR3 is TGTGCCATCAGTGAGAACTACGAGCAGTACTTC. Amino acid sequence: CAISENYEQYF. This chain uses TRBV6-4 with TRBJ2-7; D call uncertain. The CDR3 runs 11 residues. The germline V gene has CDR1 MRHNA and CDR2 SNTAGT.

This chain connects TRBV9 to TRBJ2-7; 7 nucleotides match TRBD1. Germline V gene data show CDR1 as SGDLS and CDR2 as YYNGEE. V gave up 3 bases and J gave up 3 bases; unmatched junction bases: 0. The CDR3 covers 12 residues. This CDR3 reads CASSGQGYEQYF. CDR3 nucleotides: TGTGCCAGCAGCGGACAGGGCTACGAGCAGTACTTC.

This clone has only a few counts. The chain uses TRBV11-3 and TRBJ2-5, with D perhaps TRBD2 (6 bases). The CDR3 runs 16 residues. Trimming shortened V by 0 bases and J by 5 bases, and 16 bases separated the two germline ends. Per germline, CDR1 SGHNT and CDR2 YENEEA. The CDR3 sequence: CASSLDSVLGGETQYF. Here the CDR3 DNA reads TGTGCCAGCAGCTTAGATTCGGTTCTTGGGGGGGAGACCCAGTACTTC.

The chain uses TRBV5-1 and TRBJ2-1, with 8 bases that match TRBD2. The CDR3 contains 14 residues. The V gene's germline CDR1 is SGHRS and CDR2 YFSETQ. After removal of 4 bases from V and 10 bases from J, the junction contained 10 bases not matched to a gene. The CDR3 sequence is CASSAPGLELEQFF. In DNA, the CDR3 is TGCGCCAGCAGCGCGCCGGGACTAGAATTAGAGCAGTTCTTC.

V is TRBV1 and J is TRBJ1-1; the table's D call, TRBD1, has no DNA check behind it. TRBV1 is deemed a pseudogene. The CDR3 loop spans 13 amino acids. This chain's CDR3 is CASSQVGETEAFF. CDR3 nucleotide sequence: TGCGCCAGCAGCCAAGTGGGCGAGACTGAAGCTTTCTTT.